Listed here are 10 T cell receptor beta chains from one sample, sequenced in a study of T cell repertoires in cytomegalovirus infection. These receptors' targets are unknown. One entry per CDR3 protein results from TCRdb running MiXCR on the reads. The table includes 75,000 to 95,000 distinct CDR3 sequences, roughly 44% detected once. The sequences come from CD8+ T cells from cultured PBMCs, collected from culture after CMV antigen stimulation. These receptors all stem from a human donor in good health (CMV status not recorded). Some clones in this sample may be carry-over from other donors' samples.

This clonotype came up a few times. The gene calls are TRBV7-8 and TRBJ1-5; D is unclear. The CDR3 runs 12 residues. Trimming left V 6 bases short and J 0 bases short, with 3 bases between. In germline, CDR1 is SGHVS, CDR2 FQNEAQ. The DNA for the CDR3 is TGTGCCAGCAGGTCTAGCAATCAGCCCCAGCATTTT. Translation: CASRSSNQPQHF.

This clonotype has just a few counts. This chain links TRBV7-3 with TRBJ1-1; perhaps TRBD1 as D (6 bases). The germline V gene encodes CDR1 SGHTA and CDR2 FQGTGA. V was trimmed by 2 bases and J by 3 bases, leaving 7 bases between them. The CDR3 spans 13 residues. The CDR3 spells CASSLYRDTEAFF. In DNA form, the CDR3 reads TGTGCCAGCAGCTTATACAGGGACACTGAAGCTTTCTTT. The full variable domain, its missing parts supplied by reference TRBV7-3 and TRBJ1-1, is GAGVSQTPSNKVTEKGKYVELRCDPISGHTALYWYRQSLGQGPEFLIYFQGTGAADDSGLPNDRFFAVRPEGSVSTLKIQRTERGDSAVYLCASSLYRDTEAFFGQGTRLTVV.

The CDR3 loop reads CASSLRRGLGSGELFF. CDR3 DNA sequence: TGTGCCAGCAGCTTAAGGAGGGGACTAGGGTCCGGGGAGCTGTTTTTT. The chain joins TRBV7-2 to TRBJ2-2; 8 bases align to TRBD2. Germline V gene lookup returns CDR1 SGHTA and CDR2 FQGNSA. This CDR3 is 16 amino acids long. V gave up 2 bases and J gave up 6 bases; unmatched junction bases: 8.

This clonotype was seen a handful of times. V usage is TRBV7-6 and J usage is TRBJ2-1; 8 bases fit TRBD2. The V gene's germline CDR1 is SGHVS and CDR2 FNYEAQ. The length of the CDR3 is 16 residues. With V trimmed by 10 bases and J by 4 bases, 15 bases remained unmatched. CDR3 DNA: TGTGCCACCACACCAGTCACTAGCGGACCTTACAATGAGCAGTTCTTC. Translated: CATTPVTSGPYNEQFF.

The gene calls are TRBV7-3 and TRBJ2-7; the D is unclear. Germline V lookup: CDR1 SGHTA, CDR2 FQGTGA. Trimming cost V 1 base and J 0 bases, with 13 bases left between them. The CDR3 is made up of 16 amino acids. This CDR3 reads CASSLIGSRSSYEQYF. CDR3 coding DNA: TGTGCCAGCAGCTTAATTGGCAGCCGGAGCTCCTACGAGCAGTACTTC.

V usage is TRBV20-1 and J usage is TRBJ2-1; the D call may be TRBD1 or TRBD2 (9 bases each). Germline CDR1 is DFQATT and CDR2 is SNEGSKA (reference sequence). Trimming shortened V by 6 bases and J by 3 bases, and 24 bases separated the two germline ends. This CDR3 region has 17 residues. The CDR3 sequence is CSARDRDLTSGYNEQFF. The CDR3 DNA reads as TGCAGTGCCCGGGACAGGGATCTGACTAGCGGCTACAATGAGCAGTTCTTC.

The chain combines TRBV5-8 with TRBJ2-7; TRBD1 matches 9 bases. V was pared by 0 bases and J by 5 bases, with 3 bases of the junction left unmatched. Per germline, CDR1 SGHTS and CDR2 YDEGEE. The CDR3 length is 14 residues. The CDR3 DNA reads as TGTGCCAGCAGCTTGGACAGGGGGCAGGACGAGCAGTACTTC. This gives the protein CASSLDRGQDEQYF.

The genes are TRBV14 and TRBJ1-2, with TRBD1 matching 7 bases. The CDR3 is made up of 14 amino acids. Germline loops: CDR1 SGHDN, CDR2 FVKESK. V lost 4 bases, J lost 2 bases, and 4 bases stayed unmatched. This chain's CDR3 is CASSPRQGNYGYTF. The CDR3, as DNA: TGTGCCAGCAGCCCTCGACAGGGAAACTATGGCTACACCTTC.

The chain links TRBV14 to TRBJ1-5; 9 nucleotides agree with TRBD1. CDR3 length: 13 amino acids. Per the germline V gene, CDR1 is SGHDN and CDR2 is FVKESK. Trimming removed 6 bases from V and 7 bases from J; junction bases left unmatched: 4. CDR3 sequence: CASRRTGEQPQHF. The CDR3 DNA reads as TGTGCCAGCAGACGGACAGGGGAACAGCCCCAGCATTTT. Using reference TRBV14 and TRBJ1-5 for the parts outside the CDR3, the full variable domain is EAGVTQFPSHSVIEKGQTVTLRCDPISGHDNLYWYRRVMGKEIKFLLHFVKESKQDESGMPNNRFLAERTGGTYSTLKVQPAELEDSGVYFCASRRTGEQPQHFGDGTRLSIL.

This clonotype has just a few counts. DNA of the CDR3: TGTGCCAGCAGTGAAATCGAGCCAGAACGGAATGGCTACACCTTC. The encoded protein is CASSEIEPERNGYTF. V and J are TRBV2 and TRBJ1-2, with no clear D. Trimming removed 2 bases from V and 6 bases from J, with 16 bases in between. The CDR3 is made up of 15 amino acids. The germline CDR1 and CDR2 sequences are SNHLY and FYNNEI.